A few counts support the clone carrying this TCR beta chain. Its antigen is undetermined. The CDR3 totals 14 residues. Germline loops: CDR1 DFQATT, CDR2 SNEGSKA (reference sequence). The V end lost 4 bases, the J end lost 0 bases, and 12 bases lay between the germline ends. TCRdb independently ran MiXCR on the 5' RACE reads; one entry per CDR3 protein. The data contain about 360,000 distinct CDR3 sequences, approximately 15% of them singletons. This sample is part of a study of T-cell memory formation after mild COVID-19. Study at large: The TCR clusters were mostly specific to one donor. General observations from the study: Detection of some responders pre-infection suggested pre-existing cross-reactive memory T cells participated. Day 15 to 85 contracting clones showed balanced CD4/CD8; later expanders leaned CD4+.

The chain links TRBV20-1 to TRBJ1-1; possibly TRBD1 for D (5 bases). The material sequenced was PBMCs or a T cell subset sorted from them (not recorded which). This TCR was sampled from a man between 18 and 29 years old who had mild COVID-19 (a few samples of this study predate the infection). Cell type and time point are not known. The DNA for the CDR3 is TGCAGTGCTAACGACCCGACAGTGAACACTGAAGCTTTCTTT. Translating it yields CSANDPTVNTEAFF.